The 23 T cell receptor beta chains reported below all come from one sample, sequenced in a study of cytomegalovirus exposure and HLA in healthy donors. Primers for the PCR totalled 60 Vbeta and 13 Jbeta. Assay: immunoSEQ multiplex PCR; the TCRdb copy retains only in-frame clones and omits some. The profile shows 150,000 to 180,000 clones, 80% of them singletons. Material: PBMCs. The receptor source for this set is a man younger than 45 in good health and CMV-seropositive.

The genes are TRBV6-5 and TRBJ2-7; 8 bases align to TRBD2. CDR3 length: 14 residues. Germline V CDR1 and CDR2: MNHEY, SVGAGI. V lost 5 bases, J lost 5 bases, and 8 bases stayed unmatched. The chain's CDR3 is CASSQKRENNEQYF. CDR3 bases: TGTGCCAGCAGTCAGAAGCGGGAGAACAACGAGCAGTACTTC.

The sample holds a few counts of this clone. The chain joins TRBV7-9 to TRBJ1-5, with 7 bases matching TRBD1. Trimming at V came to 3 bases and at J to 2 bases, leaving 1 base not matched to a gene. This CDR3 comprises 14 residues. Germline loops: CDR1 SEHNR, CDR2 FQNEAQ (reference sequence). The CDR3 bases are TGTGCCAGCAGCTTCGGGACAGGCAATCAGCCCCAGCATTTT. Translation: CASSFGTGNQPQHF.

The CDR3 is CASSSRGNTDTQYF. The CDR3 nucleotides read TGTGCCAGCAGTTCCCGGGGAAACACAGATACGCAGTATTTT. The rearrangement joins TRBV27 to TRBJ2-3; perhaps TRBD2 as D (5 bases). The CDR3 has 14 residues. Trimming pared 4 bases from V and 2 bases from J, leaving 10 bases between. Germline CDR1 MNHEY, CDR2 SMNVEV (reference sequence).

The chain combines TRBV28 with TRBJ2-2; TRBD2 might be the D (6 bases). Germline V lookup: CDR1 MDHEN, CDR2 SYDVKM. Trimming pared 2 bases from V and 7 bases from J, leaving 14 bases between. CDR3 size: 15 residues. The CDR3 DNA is TGTGCCAGCAGTTTAGGGGGGAGTAGTAACGGGGAGCTGTTTTTT. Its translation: CASSLGGSSNGELFF.

CDR3 in DNA: TGTGCCTGGACGGCCAGGGCGCCCTATGGCTACACCTTC. Translation: CAWTARAPYGYTF. V is TRBV30 and J is TRBJ1-2, with D perhaps TRBD1 (5 bases). V gave up 4 bases and J gave up 4 bases, with 13 bases separating them. This CDR3 is 13 amino acids long. Germline CDR1 reads GTSNPN; CDR2 reads SVGIG (reference sequence).

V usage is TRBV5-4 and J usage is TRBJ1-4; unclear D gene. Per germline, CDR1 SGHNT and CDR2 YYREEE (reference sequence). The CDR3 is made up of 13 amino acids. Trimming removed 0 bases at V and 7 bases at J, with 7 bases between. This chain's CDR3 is CASSLGVAEKLFF. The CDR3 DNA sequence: TGTGCCAGCAGCTTGGGAGTTGCTGAAAAACTGTTTTTT.

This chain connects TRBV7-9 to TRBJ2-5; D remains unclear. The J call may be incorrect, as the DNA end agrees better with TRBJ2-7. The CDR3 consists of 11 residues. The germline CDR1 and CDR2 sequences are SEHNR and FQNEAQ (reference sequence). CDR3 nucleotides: TGTGCCAGCAGCTTAGAGTCCGAGCAGTACTTC. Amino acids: CASSLESEQYF.

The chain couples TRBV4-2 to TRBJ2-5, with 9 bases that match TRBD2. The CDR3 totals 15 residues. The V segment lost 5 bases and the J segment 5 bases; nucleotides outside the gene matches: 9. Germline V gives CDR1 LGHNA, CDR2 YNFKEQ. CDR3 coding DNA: TGTGCCAGCAGCTTGGGCGAGCGGGAGGTCGAGACCCAGTACTTC. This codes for CASSLGEREVETQYF.

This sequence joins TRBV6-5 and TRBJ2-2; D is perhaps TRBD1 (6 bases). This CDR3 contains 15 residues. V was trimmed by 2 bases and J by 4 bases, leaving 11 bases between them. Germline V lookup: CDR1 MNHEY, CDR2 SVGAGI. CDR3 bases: TGTGCCAGCAGTTACAACGGACAGCCCACCGGGGAGCTGTTTTTT. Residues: CASSYNGQPTGELFF.

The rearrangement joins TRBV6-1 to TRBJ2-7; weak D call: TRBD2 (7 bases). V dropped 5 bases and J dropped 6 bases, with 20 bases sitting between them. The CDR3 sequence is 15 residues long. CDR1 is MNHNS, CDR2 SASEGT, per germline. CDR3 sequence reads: CASSTQIGGVSEQYF. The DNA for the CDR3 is TGTGCCAGCAGTACCCAAATAGGGGGGGTGAGCGAGCAGTACTTC.

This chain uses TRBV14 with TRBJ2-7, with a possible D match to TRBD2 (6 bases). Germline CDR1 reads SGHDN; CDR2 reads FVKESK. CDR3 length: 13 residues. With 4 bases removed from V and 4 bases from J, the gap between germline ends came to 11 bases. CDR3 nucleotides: TGTGCCAGCAGCCGGGACTCCCTATACGAGCAGTACTTC. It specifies CASSRDSLYEQYF.

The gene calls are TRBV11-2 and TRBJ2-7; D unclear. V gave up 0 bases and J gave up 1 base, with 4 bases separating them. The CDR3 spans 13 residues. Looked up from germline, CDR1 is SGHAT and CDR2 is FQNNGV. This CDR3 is CASSLDLSYEQYF. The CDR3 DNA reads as TGTGCCAGCAGCTTAGATCTGTCCTACGAGCAGTACTTC.

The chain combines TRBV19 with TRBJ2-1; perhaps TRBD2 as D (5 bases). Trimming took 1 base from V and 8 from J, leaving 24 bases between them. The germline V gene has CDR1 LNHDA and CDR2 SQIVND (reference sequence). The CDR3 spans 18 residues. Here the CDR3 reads CASSIAWPHGVLGDEQFF. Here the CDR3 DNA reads TGTGCCAGTAGTATAGCTTGGCCGCACGGGGTTCTAGGCGATGAGCAGTTCTTC.

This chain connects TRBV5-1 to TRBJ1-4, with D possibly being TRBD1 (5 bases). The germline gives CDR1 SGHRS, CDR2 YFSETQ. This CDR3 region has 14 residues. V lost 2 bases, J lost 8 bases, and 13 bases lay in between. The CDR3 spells CASSFHQGEEKLFF. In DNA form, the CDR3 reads TGCGCCAGCAGCTTCCACCAAGGGGAAGAAAAACTGTTTTTT.

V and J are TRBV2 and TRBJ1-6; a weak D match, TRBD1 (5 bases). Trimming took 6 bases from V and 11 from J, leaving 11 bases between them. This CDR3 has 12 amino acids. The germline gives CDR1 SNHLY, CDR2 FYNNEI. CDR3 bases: TGTGCCAGCAGCGCCGGGGGGGCACCCCTCCACTTT. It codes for CASSAGGAPLHF.

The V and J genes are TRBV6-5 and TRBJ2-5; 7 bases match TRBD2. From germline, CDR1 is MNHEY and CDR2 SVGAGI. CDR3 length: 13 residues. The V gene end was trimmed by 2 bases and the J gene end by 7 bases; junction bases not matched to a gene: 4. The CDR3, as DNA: TGTGCCAGCAGTTACCGGGAGGTTGGGACCCAGTACTTC. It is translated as CASSYREVGTQYF.

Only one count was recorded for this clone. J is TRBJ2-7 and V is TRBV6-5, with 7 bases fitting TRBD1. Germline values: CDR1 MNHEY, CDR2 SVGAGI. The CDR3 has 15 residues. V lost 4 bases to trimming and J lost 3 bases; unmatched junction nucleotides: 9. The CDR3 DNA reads TGTGCCAGCAGTTCCATCGGGACAGTCCTCTACGAGCAGTACTTC. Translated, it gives CASSSIGTVLYEQYF.

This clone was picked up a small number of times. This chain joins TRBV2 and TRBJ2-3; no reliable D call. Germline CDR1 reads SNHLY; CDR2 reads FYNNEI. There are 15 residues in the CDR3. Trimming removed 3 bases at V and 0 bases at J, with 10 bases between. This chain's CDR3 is CASSDGTTSTDTQYF. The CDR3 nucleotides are TGTGCCAGCAGTGATGGAACTACTAGCACAGATACGCAGTATTTT.

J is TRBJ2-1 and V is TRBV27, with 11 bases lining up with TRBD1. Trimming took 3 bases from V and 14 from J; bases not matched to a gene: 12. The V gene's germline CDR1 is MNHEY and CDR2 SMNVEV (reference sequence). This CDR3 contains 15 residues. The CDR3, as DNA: TGTGCCAGCAGTTTGAGGTTTGGTGGACAGGGGGCCAAGTTCTTC. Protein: CASSLRFGGQGAKFF.

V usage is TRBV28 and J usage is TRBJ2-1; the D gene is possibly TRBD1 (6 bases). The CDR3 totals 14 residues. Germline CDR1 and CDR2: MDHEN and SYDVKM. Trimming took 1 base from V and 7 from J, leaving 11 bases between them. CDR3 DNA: TGTGCCAGCAGTTTATTGGGGCAGGGGAATGAGCAGTTCTTC. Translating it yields CASSLLGQGNEQFF.

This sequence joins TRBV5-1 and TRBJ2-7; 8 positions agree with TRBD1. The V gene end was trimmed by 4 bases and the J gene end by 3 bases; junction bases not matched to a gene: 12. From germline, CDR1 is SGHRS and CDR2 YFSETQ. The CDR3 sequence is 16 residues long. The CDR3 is CASSQDRGSGIYEQYF. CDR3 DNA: TGCGCCAGCAGCCAAGACAGGGGAAGTGGAATCTACGAGCAGTACTTC.

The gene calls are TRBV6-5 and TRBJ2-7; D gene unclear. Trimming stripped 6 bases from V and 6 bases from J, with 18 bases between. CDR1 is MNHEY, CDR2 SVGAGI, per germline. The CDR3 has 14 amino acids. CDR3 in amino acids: CASSSSAIRVEQYF. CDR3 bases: TGTGCCAGCAGCTCAAGTGCTATTCGGGTCGAGCAGTACTTC.

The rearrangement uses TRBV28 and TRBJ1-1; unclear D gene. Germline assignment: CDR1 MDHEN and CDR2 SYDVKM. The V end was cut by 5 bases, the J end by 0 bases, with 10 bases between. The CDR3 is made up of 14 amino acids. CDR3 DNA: TGTGCCAGCAGTCGGGTAACGGTGAACACTGAAGCTTTCTTT. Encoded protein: CASSRVTVNTEAFF.